The clone carrying this TCR beta chain was seen repeatedly, ten times or more. Its antigen remains unidentified. The sample's time point: newly diagnosed GD, antithyroid drugs for less than 3 months. Preparation of the TCR library used RNA extracted from PBMCs. The data are from a study of regulatory T cells in long-lasting Graves disease. General study results and limits: Persistent Graves' patients showed a TCR diversity that was lower than that of newly diagnosed ones.

With iRepertoire HTBI primers and Arm-PCR of CDR3 regions, TCR beta libraries were built. TCRdb passed the multiplex PCR reads through MiXCR, listing each CDR3 protein once. Here the sample spans a few hundred thousand distinct CDR3 sequences, about 13% being singletons. These same data were also listed under a study on T cells in Graves' hyperthyroidism and ophthalmopathy. That publication notes: Diagnostic decisions used clinical symptoms, serum thyroxine and TRAb, thyroid ultrasound and orbital computed tomography.

The receptor was derived from a man aged 25-45 years with Graves disease. Sequencing was performed on peripheral blood mononuclear cells (PBMCs), taken at new diagnosis, from a patient treated with antithyroid drugs.

The CDR3 loop is CASSFMRGTEAFF. In nucleotides, the CDR3 is TGTGCCAGCAGTTTCATGAGGGGCACTGAAGCTTTCTTT. This chain uses TRBV27 with TRBJ1-1, with a tentative D call TRBD1 (5 bases). Trimming removed 3 bases from V and 4 bases from J, with 9 bases in between. Germline CDR1 MNHEY, CDR2 SMNVEV (reference sequence). The CDR3 spans 13 residues.